One sample yielded the 21 T cell receptor beta chains listed below, sequenced in a study of blood T cell repertoires in COVID-19. Measured with immunoSEQ multiplex PCR; TCRdb has only the in-frame clones, and not every one. This sample has 120,000 or so clones, with approximately 65% found just once. Sequences were obtained from peripheral blood. Receptors originate from a woman in her sixties with acute or convalescent COVID-19.

In this sample, this clone turned up a few times. The chain joins TRBV4-2 to TRBJ1-6, with D uncertain. CDR3 length: 15 residues. The V gene lost 2 bases and the J gene lost 5 bases, with 10 bases spanning the gap. Germline values: CDR1 LGHNA, CDR2 YNFKEQ. CDR3 protein: CASSQSAGNNSPLHF. The CDR3 DNA sequence: TGTGCCAGCAGCCAATCGGCCGGGAATAATTCACCCCTCCACTTT.

The chain uses TRBV2 and TRBJ1-1, with 7 positions matching TRBD1. The CDR3 consists of 14 residues. Germline V CDR1 and CDR2: SNHLY, FYNNEI. Trimming at V came to 6 bases and at J to 5 bases, leaving 9 bases not matched to a gene. The CDR3 loop reads CASREGARGTEAFF. The CDR3 DNA reads as TGTGCCAGCAGGGAGGGGGCGCGAGGGACTGAAGCTTTCTTT.

This rearrangement joins TRBV28 to TRBJ2-7; a weak D match, TRBD2 (7 bases). The germline gives CDR1 MDHEN, CDR2 SYDVKM. CDR3 length: 14 amino acids. The germline V and J ends were trimmed by 7 bases and 3 bases, with 16 bases remaining between them. This chain's CDR3 is CASTLGGVFYEQYF. Here the CDR3 DNA reads TGTGCCAGCACCCTAGGGGGGGTTTTCTACGAGCAGTACTTC.

The chain joins TRBV20-1 to TRBJ1-6; D is ambiguous. CDR1 and CDR2 from the germline V gene are DFQATT and SNEGSKA (reference sequence). V lost 3 bases, J lost 0 bases, and 9 bases lay in between. The CDR3 has 15 residues. CDR3 bases: TGCAGTGCTAGTTTTGGGAGCTCCTATAATTCACCCCTCCACTTT. This gives the protein CSASFGSSYNSPLHF.

This clone was seen only once. J is TRBJ1-2 and V is TRBV5-4; the match to TRBD1 covers 9 bases. Germline CDR1 is SGHNT and CDR2 is YYREEE (reference sequence). The CDR3 is 14 amino acids. Losses at the gene ends were 2 bases for V and 10 bases for J; bases not matched to a gene: 9. In nucleotides, the CDR3 is TGTGCCAGCAGCTTTGGGGGGACAGGGTTTAACTACACCTTC. This encodes CASSFGGTGFNYTF.

The rearrangement uses TRBV30 and TRBJ2-2; tentatively, D is TRBD2 (5 bases). Germline V gene sequence: CDR1 GTSNPN, CDR2 SVGIG (reference sequence). The V end was cut by 0 bases, the J end by 3 bases, with 14 bases between. This CDR3 comprises 16 residues. CDR3 nucleotide sequence: TGTGCCTGGAGTGTACTAGGAAAGTCGGACACCGGGGAGCTGTTTTTT. Residues: CAWSVLGKSDTGELFF.

CDR3 in DNA: TGTGCCAGCAGTTGGACTAGCGGGGGGCGGTTCACAGATACGCAGTATTTT. It codes for CASSWTSGGRFTDTQYF. The chain combines TRBV2 with TRBJ2-3, with 14 bases aligning to TRBD2. This CDR3 spans 17 amino acids. Germline V gives CDR1 SNHLY, CDR2 FYNNEI. J lost 2 bases, V lost 5 bases, and 6 bases had no gene match. The variable domain in full, completed from reference TRBV2 and TRBJ2-3, reads EPEVTQTPSHQVTQMGQEVILRCVPISNHLYFYWYRQILGQKVEFLVSFYNNEISEKSEIFDDQFSVERPDGSNFTLKIRSTKLEDSAMYFCASSWTSGGRFTDTQYFGPGTRLTVL.

This sequence joins TRBV7-8 and TRBJ2-1; D is ambiguous. CDR3 length: 11 residues. CDR1 and CDR2 (germline): SGHVS, FQNEAQ. Trimming stripped 3 bases from V and 7 bases from J, with 4 bases between. CDR3 nucleotide sequence: TGTGCCAGCAGCTTTAGAAATGAGCAGTTCTTC. Translating it yields CASSFRNEQFF.

This rearrangement joins TRBV10-3 to TRBJ2-2; TRBD1 matches 10 bases. CDR3 length: 16 residues. V lost 4 bases, J lost 2 bases, and 4 bases stayed unmatched. Per the germline V gene, CDR1 is ENHRY and CDR2 is SYGVKD. The CDR3 nucleotides read TGTGCCATCAGTGCACCGACAGGGGGCAACACCGGGGAGCTGTTTTTT. This codes for CAISAPTGGNTGELFF.

The chain combines TRBV7-2 with TRBJ1-3; maybe TRBD1 (5 bases). This CDR3 region has 16 residues. The germline V and J ends were trimmed by 1 base and 0 bases, with 10 bases remaining between them. CDR1 SGHTA and CDR2 FQGNSA come from the germline V gene. CDR3 in amino acids: CASSLDRTLSGNTIYF. CDR3 DNA: TGTGCCAGCAGCTTAGACAGGACCCTCTCTGGAAACACCATATATTTT.

This clone was counted only a few times. This chain links TRBV10-3 with TRBJ2-7; 8 bases align to TRBD1. The germline CDR1 and CDR2 sequences are ENHRY and SYGVKD. Trimming at V came to 5 bases and at J to 6 bases, leaving 9 bases not matched to a gene. The CDR3 sequence is 14 residues long. Here the CDR3 DNA reads TGTGCCATCAGTTTGAACAGGGGGTCGGGCGAGCAGTACTTC. Amino acid sequence: CAISLNRGSGEQYF.

The rearrangement uses TRBV7-2 and TRBJ2-2, with D perhaps matching TRBD2 (5 bases). Trimming took off 0 bases at V and 4 bases at J, with 9 bases between the two ends. The germline gives CDR1 SGHTA, CDR2 FQGNSA. This CDR3 spans 15 amino acids. CDR3 sequence reads: CASSLALRGTGELFF. Here the CDR3 DNA reads TGTGCCAGCAGCTTAGCGCTACGGGGCACCGGGGAGCTGTTTTTT.

The chain is built from TRBV7-2 and TRBJ2-7, with 9 nucleotides matching TRBD1. The CDR3 sequence is 14 residues long. The germline V gene has CDR1 SGHTA and CDR2 FQGNSA. The junction had 0 bases not matched to a gene; V was cut back by 1 base and J by 2 bases. The CDR3 spells CASSLGTGAYEQYF. The CDR3 DNA sequence: TGTGCCAGCAGCTTAGGGACAGGGGCCTACGAGCAGTACTTC.

The chain combines TRBV5-1 with TRBJ1-1; D gene ambiguous. Looked up from germline, CDR1 is SGHRS and CDR2 is YFSETQ. V gave up 3 bases and J gave up 1 base, with 13 bases separating them. The CDR3 runs 15 residues. CDR3 loop: CASSSETTRNTEAFF. In DNA, the CDR3 is TGCGCCAGCAGCTCTGAGACGACAAGGAACACTGAAGCTTTCTTT.

In its sample, this clone was seen a few times. The chain carries TRBV7-8 and TRBJ2-7, with 9 bases aligning to TRBD2. Germline trimming cut 1 base from V and 0 bases from J; bases unmatched to any gene: 4. The CDR3 extends over 16 amino acids. The germline V gene has CDR1 SGHVS and CDR2 FQNEAQ. CDR3 nucleotides: TGTGCCAGCAGCTTAGTCCTAGCGGGGAGCTCCTACGAGCAGTACTTC. Residues: CASSLVLAGSSYEQYF. Filled out from reference TRBV7-8 and TRBJ2-7, the complete variable domain reads GAGVSQSPRYKVAKRGQDVALRCDPISGHVSLFWYQQALGQGPEFLTYFQNEAQLDKSGLPSDRFFAERPEGSVSTLKIQRTQQEDSAVYLCASSLVLAGSSYEQYFGPGTRLTVT.

The chain carries TRBV7-2 and TRBJ1-2; D gene unclear. The CDR3 consists of 15 residues. The V and J ends lost 5 bases and 0 bases respectively, with 13 bases between them. Germline CDR1 is SGHTA and CDR2 is FQGNSA. The CDR3: CASSLGLTANYGYTF. The CDR3 nucleotides read TGTGCCAGCAGCCTTGGACTGACGGCTAACTATGGCTACACCTTC.

This chain uses TRBV7-9 with TRBJ1-2; D is possibly TRBD1 (6 bases). This CDR3 comprises 13 residues. V was pared by 2 bases and J by 4 bases, with 8 bases between. Germline CDR1 SEHNR, CDR2 FQNEAQ (reference sequence). The DNA of the CDR3 is TGTGCCAGCAGCTTACCACAGGGCTATGGCTACACCTTC. As protein: CASSLPQGYGYTF.

This clone has just a few counts. J is TRBJ1-6 and V is TRBV3-1 (or the pseudogene TRBV3-2); a possible D gene is TRBD1 (6 bases). From germline, CDR1 is LGHDT and CDR2 YNNKEL (reference sequence). V lost 2 bases to trimming and J lost 0 bases, with 14 bases between them. The CDR3 consists of 18 residues. The CDR3 sequence: CASSQTLQGSSYNSPLHF. The CDR3 bases are TGTGCCAGCAGCCAAACCCTCCAGGGGAGCTCCTATAATTCACCCCTCCACTTT.

This clone was seen once. The gene calls are TRBV19 and TRBJ2-5; D may be TRBD1 (6 bases). CDR1 is LNHDA and CDR2 is SQIVND in the germline V gene (reference sequence). This CDR3 is built from 13 residues. V was shortened by 7 bases and J by 1 base, with 10 bases between the two germline ends. The CDR3 DNA sequence: TGTGCCAGTAATCGAGGGGGCCAAGAGACCCAGTACTTC. This sequence encodes CASNRGGQETQYF.

CDR3 amino acids: CASSPHSNQPQHF. As DNA, the CDR3 is TGTGCCAGCAGCCCACATAGCAATCAGCCCCAGCATTTT. The rearrangement uses TRBV7-2 and TRBJ1-5; D is unresolved. The V end was cut by 5 bases, the J end by 0 bases, with 5 bases between. CDR1 is SGHTA and CDR2 is FQGNSA in the germline V gene. The CDR3 runs 13 residues. Drawing the rest from reference TRBV7-2 and TRBJ1-5, the complete variable domain is GAGVSQSPSNKVTEKGKDVELRCDPISGHTALYWYRQSLGQGLEFLIYFQGNSAPDKSGLPSDRFSAERTGGSVSTLTIQRTQQEDSAVYLCASSPHSNQPQHFGDGTRLSIL.

The V call is TRBV5-1, the J call TRBJ2-3; D call uncertain. V lost 4 bases to trimming and J lost 0 bases, with 15 bases between them. Germline-derived CDR1 and CDR2 are SGHRS and YFSETQ. CDR3 length equals 16 residues. CDR3 region: CASSPARRGSTDTQYF. The CDR3 bases are TGCGCCAGCAGCCCAGCCCGCCGCGGAAGCACAGATACGCAGTATTTT.